The next 26 T cell receptor beta chains were all read from a single sample in a study of identical twins. Each CDR3 protein is one row after TCRdb ran MiXCR on the 5' RACE reads. The table shows about 200,000 distinct CDR3 sequences, with about 10% occurring only once. The sequenced sample consisted of memory T cells sorted from blood. The receptors originated from a man in his fifties or sixties in good health.

This clonotype was picked up a small number of times. The chain carries TRBV18 and TRBJ1-1, with TRBD1 matching over 8 bases. The CDR3 runs 15 residues. Germline V gene sequence: CDR1 KGHSH, CDR2 LQKENI. Trimming cost V 3 bases and J 4 bases; bases outside gene matches: 7. The DNA for the CDR3 is TGTGCCAGCTCACCCCTTCAGGACAGGGTCACTGAAGCTTTCTTT. Translation gives CASSPLQDRVTEAFF.

The chain uses TRBV7-9 and TRBJ1-1, with 10 bases aligning to TRBD1. The CDR3 is 15 amino acids. V was pared by 2 bases and J by 6 bases, with 6 bases of the junction left unmatched. Germline V gives CDR1 SEHNR, CDR2 FQNEAQ (reference sequence). CDR3 residues: CASSLRGQGLSEAFF. Here the CDR3 DNA reads TGTGCCAGCAGCTTAAGGGGACAGGGGTTATCTGAAGCTTTCTTT.

CDR3 region: CASSVAFGSEGYTF. CDR3 in DNA: TGTGCCAGCAGCGTAGCATTCGGCTCCGAGGGCTACACCTTC. The chain recombines TRBV9 with TRBJ1-2; D is unresolved. Trimming cost V 0 bases and J 8 bases, with 14 bases left between them. The CDR3 has 14 residues. Germline-derived CDR1 and CDR2 are SGDLS and YYNGEE.

The CDR3 region has the DNA TGCGCCAGCAGCCAAGTTGACTCCACAGATACGCAGTATTTT. This sequence encodes CASSQVDSTDTQYF. This chain uses TRBV4-1 with TRBJ2-3; D remains unclear. V shed 1 base and J shed 2 bases, with 7 bases lying between them. The CDR3 has 14 residues. The V gene's germline CDR1 is MGHRA and CDR2 YSYEKL.

This clonotype has a handful of counts. This chain joins TRBV20-1 and TRBJ1-5; D is uncertain. The V gene lost 1 base and the J gene lost 6 bases, with 10 bases spanning the gap. This CDR3 has 13 residues. CDR1 and CDR2 (germline): DFQATT, SNEGSKA (reference sequence). CDR3 DNA: TGCAGTGCTAGAGGACCAACCAGTCAGCCCCAGCATTTT. It yields the protein CSARGPTSQPQHF.

The V call is TRBV10-3, the J call TRBJ1-2; 9 nucleotides align to TRBD1. Germline values: CDR1 ENHRY, CDR2 SYGVKD. The ends lost 6 bases at V and 8 bases at J; junction bases unmatched: 7. The CDR3 runs to 13 residues. The CDR3, as DNA: TGTGCCATCAGCCAAACAGGGGGCGAGGGCTACACCTTC. This gives the protein CAISQTGGEGYTF.

The table lists this clonotype with many counts. The CDR3 bases are TGCGCCAGCAGCCAAGAACCCCAGGGGAGCAATCAGCCCCAGCATTTT. Its protein is CASSQEPQGSNQPQHF. The gene calls are TRBV4-1 and TRBJ1-5, with D perhaps matching TRBD1 (6 bases). Germline V lookup: CDR1 MGHRA, CDR2 YSYEKL. Trimming took off 0 bases at V and 1 base at J, with 10 bases between the two ends. The CDR3 extends over 16 amino acids.

This clonotype has at least ten counts. This rearrangement joins TRBV5-1 to TRBJ1-1, with D maybe TRBD1 (5 bases). The CDR3 is made up of 15 amino acids. The V and J ends lost 5 bases and 1 base respectively, with 15 bases between them. Germline CDR1 SGHRS, CDR2 YFSETQ. CDR3 protein: CASRLAAGSNTEAFF. The CDR3 bases are TGCGCCAGCAGACTGGCGGCAGGGTCGAACACTGAAGCTTTCTTT.

This sequence joins TRBV5-6 and TRBJ2-2, with a tentative D call TRBD2 (6 bases). The length of the CDR3 is 15 residues. Trimming removed 3 bases from V and 5 bases from J, with 14 bases in between. Germline CDR1 and CDR2: SGHDT and YYEEEE. The CDR3 DNA is TGTGCCAGCAGCTACGGGACTTCTCTTACCGGGGAGCTGTTTTTT. Protein: CASSYGTSLTGELFF.

This clonotype came up many times. V and J are TRBV5-1 and TRBJ2-7, with 10 bases that match TRBD2. J lost 5 bases, V lost 4 bases, and 12 bases had no gene match. The germline gives CDR1 SGHRS, CDR2 YFSETQ. The CDR3 length is 16 residues. The CDR3 nucleotides read TGCGCCAGCAGCGATCAACCTAGCGGGAGTAATAACGAGCAGTACTTC. Its protein is CASSDQPSGSNNEQYF. The full variable domain, in which reference TRBV5-1 and TRBJ2-7 provide the parts outside the CDR3, is KAGVTQTPRYLIKTRGQQVTLSCSPISGHRSVSWYQQTPGQGLQFLFEYFSETQRNKGNFPGRFSGRQFSNSRSEMNVSTLELGDSALYLCASSDQPSGSNNEQYFGPGTRLTVT.

In its sample, this clonotype was seen many times. This chain joins TRBV12-3 or TRBV12-4 and TRBJ2-1, with 9 bases that match TRBD1. Trimming removed 6 bases from V and 9 bases from J; junction bases left unmatched: 3. The CDR3 consists of 12 residues. The CDR3 reads CASSTTGGEQFF. The CDR3 DNA reads TGTGCCAGCAGCACGACAGGGGGTGAGCAGTTCTTC.

This clonotype came up a few times. The chain employs TRBV4-3 and TRBJ1-6, with a possible D match to TRBD1 (5 bases). CDR3 length: 15 residues. The germline CDR1 and CDR2 sequences are LGHNA and YSLEER. Trimming shortened V by 1 base and J by 10 bases, and 14 bases separated the two germline ends. CDR3 coding DNA: TGCGCCAGCAGCCAAGTAGCCCAGGGAGAATCACCCCTCCACTTT. This sequence encodes CASSQVAQGESPLHF.

A single count supports this clonotype. The chain combines TRBV7-2 with TRBJ2-2; tentatively, D is TRBD1 or TRBD2 (5 bases each). Germline CDR1 and CDR2: SGHTA and FQGNSA. V dropped 4 bases and J dropped 7 bases, with 19 bases sitting between them. This CDR3 region has 16 residues. The DNA for the CDR3 is TGTGCCAGCAGCTCAAGATCCGGGACGAACGTCGGGGAGCTGTTTTTT. This encodes CASSSRSGTNVGELFF.

This clonotype turned up a few times. This rearrangement joins TRBV20-1 to TRBJ2-7; tentatively, D is TRBD2 (6 bases). Per germline, CDR1 DFQATT and CDR2 SNEGSKA (reference sequence). The ends were cut back, 0 bases at V and 2 bases at J, with 17 bases in the middle. The length of the CDR3 is 16 residues. CDR3 loop: CSARDWLRDGTYEQYF. In nucleotides, the CDR3 is TGCAGTGCTAGAGATTGGTTGCGGGACGGGACCTACGAGCAGTACTTC.

There are many counts of this clonotype. The chain uses TRBV28 and TRBJ1-2; 7 positions match TRBD1. This CDR3 spans 12 amino acids. Germline CDR1 is MDHEN and CDR2 is SYDVKM. Germline trimming cut 3 bases from V and 8 bases from J; bases unmatched to any gene: 3. The CDR3 DNA follows: TGTGCCAGCAGTTTTCCAGGGGGAGGCTACACCTTC. This gives the protein CASSFPGGGYTF.

As concerns this clonotype: A read error may be the cause here, since a much bigger clone is one base away. The CDR3 sequence is CDSSFEQGVLALHF. CDR3 sequence (DNA): TGTGACAGCAGTTTCGAGCAGGGGGTCTTGGCCCTCCACTTT. The J gene is TRBJ1-6, the V gene TRBV12-3 or TRBV12-4; 7 bases agree with TRBD1. The CDR3 covers 14 residues.

This clonotype was recorded many times. The CDR3 region is CASSPRQGGNNEQFF. DNA for the CDR3: TGTGCCAGCAGTCCTCGACAGGGGGGGAACAATGAGCAGTTCTTC. V gene TRBV12-3 or TRBV12-4 combines with J gene TRBJ2-1, with 9 bases aligning to TRBD1. The CDR3 sequence is 15 residues long. V lost 5 bases, J lost 5 bases, and 7 bases stayed unmatched.

This clonotype was counted ten times or more. In nucleotides, the CDR3 is TGTGCCAGCAGCCCTGGATCCAGAACACAGGGGTGGGAAAAACTGTTTTTT. This translates into CASSPGSRTQGWEKLFF. The V call is TRBV7-2, the J call TRBJ1-4; TRBD1 matches 7 bases. J was trimmed by 8 bases and V by 5 bases; bases with no gene match: 17. This CDR3 has 17 residues. Germline assignment: CDR1 SGHTA and CDR2 FQGNSA.

This clonotype was counted at least ten times. The chain couples TRBV6-1 to TRBJ1-5; the match to TRBD1 covers 9 bases. This CDR3 is 16 amino acids long. V shed 6 bases, J shed 0 bases, and the junction held 6 bases outside the gene matches. The germline gives CDR1 MNHNS, CDR2 SASEGT. As DNA, the CDR3 is TGTGCCAGCAGCCCCAGGACAGGGGTTAGCAATCAGCCCCAGCATTTT. This sequence encodes CASSPRTGVSNQPQHF.

This clonotype was seen many times. The rearrangement links TRBV20-1 to TRBJ2-7, with D possibly being TRBD2 (6 bases). The germline V gene has CDR1 DFQATT and CDR2 SNEGSKA (reference sequence). V lost 3 bases and J lost 2, with 14 bases in between. CDR3 length equals 14 residues. For the CDR3, the DNA is TGCAGTGCTAGGGGCGGGAACAACCCCTACGAGCAGTACTTC. As protein: CSARGGNNPYEQYF.

The sample holds a few counts of this clonotype. This chain links TRBV5-1 with TRBJ2-2; D is ambiguous. Per germline, CDR1 SGHRS and CDR2 YFSETQ. This CDR3 is built from 16 residues. Trimming shortened V by 7 bases and J by 8 bases, and 24 bases separated the two germline ends. The CDR3 DNA reads as TGCGCCAGCGTCGAATCCCCCCGGGCACAGAGGGGGGAGCTGTTTTTT. This gives the protein CASVESPRAQRGELFF.

V is TRBV10-3 and J is TRBJ1-5, with unresolved D. V lost 0 bases and J 2 bases, leaving 8 bases between the germline ends. The CDR3 length is 15 residues. Germline values: CDR1 ENHRY, CDR2 SYGVKD. The DNA of the CDR3 is TGTGCCATCAGTGAGTCGGCAGTGGGCAATCAGCCCCAGCATTTT. This encodes CAISESAVGNQPQHF.

This clonotype was observed at least ten times. The gene calls are TRBV6-2 or TRBV6-3 and TRBJ1-5; D gene unclear. This CDR3 region has 15 residues. Trimming shortened V by 4 bases and J by 2 bases, and 12 bases separated the two germline ends. Germline assignment: CDR1 MNHEY and CDR2 SVGEGT. CDR3 sequence (DNA): TGTGCCAGCAGTTTCGGACTCGGGGGCAATCAGCCCCAGCATTTT. Translated: CASSFGLGGNQPQHF.

At least ten counts were recorded for this clonotype. J is TRBJ1-2 and V is TRBV12-3 or TRBV12-4, with D unresolved. V was cut by 3 bases and J by 2 bases, with 7 bases left in between. The CDR3 contains 13 residues. The CDR3 reads CASSLDRNYGYTF. The CDR3 region has the DNA TGTGCCAGCAGTTTGGACCGAAACTATGGCTACACCTTC.

Many counts were recorded for this clonotype. The V call is TRBV20-1, the J call TRBJ1-2; D remains ambiguous. The germline V gene has CDR1 DFQATT and CDR2 SNEGSKA (reference sequence). Trimming took 1 base from V and 7 from J, leaving 22 bases between them. The CDR3 has 16 amino acids. This CDR3 is CSARVGGGFGIFGYTF. CDR3 nucleotide sequence: TGCAGTGCTAGAGTGGGAGGCGGCTTTGGGATTTTTGGCTACACCTTC.

This clonotype was counted at least ten times. CDR3 in amino acids: CASSKRSAGVYRATKNIQYF. The CDR3 coding sequence is TGTGCCAGCAGCAAACGGAGTGCGGGGGTCTACAGAGCTACCAAAAACATTCAGTACTTC. The V gene is TRBV21-1, the J gene TRBJ2-4; the table gives TRBD1 as D, unverified against the DNA. TRBV21-1 constitutes a pseudogene. This CDR3 is 20 amino acids long.